Each of the 7 T cell receptor beta chains below was sequenced from the same sample in a study of T cells expressing NK-cell markers. TCRdb re-called the 5' RACE reads and shows each CDR3 protein once, DNA omitted. Its table records around 550,000 distinct CDR3 sequences. What was sequenced was blood T cells: a sorted CD56 or NKG2C T cell subset, CD4+ or CD8+ T cells, or bulk PBMC T cells (not recorded which). All receptors derive from a man aged 18-30 years in good health.

V and J are TRBV28 and TRBJ2-1; lacking DNA, the TRBD2 call made by TCRdb goes unchecked. This CDR3 spans 15 amino acids. Germline CDR1 and CDR2: MDHEN and SYDVKM. This CDR3 is CASSPWREGHNEQFF.

V and J are TRBV4-1 and TRBJ2-1. Germline assignment: CDR1 MGHRA and CDR2 YSYEKL. The CDR3 spans 15 residues. The CDR3 spells CASSQESSDYNEQFF.

This sequence joins TRBV12-3 or TRBV12-4 and TRBJ1-1. CDR3 length: 13 amino acids. CDR3 sequence reads: CASSYSTATEAFF.

The rearrangement uses TRBV12-5 and TRBJ1-1; no DNA is available, so the TRBD1 call from TCRdb remains unchecked. There are 13 residues in the CDR3. Germline loops: CDR1 LGHNT, CDR2 FRNRAP. The CDR3 spells CASQSQGSGEAFF.

The chain combines TRBV3-1 with TRBJ2-2; TCRdb's D call of TRBD1 is untestable without DNA. Germline V lookup: CDR1 LGHDT, CDR2 YNNKEL (reference sequence). The CDR3 sequence is 16 residues long. The CDR3 here is CASSQGNGQGNGELFF.

The rearrangement uses TRBV7-3 and TRBJ2-7; the D call from TCRdb, TRBD1, cannot be confirmed without DNA. Germline CDR1 is SGHTA and CDR2 is FQGTGA. The CDR3 totals 14 residues. This chain's CDR3 is CASRTGGPTYEQYF.

The rearrangement joins TRBV20-1 to TRBJ2-1; with no DNA, the TCRdb D assignment of TRBD2 cannot be verified. Germline V CDR1 and CDR2: DFQATT, SNEGSKA (reference sequence). This CDR3 region has 14 residues. The CDR3 here is CSAPLAGGLGEQFF.